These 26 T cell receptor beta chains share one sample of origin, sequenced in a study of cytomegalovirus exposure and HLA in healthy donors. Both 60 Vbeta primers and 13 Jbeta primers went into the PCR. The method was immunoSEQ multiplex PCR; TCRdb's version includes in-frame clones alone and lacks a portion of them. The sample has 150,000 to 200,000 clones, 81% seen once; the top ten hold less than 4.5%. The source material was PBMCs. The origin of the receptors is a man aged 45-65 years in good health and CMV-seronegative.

For the CDR3, the DNA is TGTGCCAGCTCACCAGGCGCGGCCCAGGAGCTGTTTTTT. Translation: CASSPGAAQELFF. The chain links TRBV18 to TRBJ2-2; no clear D gene. Germline V gives CDR1 KGHSH, CDR2 LQKENI. This CDR3 spans 13 amino acids. V was clipped by 2 bases and J by 10 bases, with 11 bases between them. Variable domain in full (rest from reference TRBV18 and TRBJ2-2): NAGVMQNPRHLVRRRGQEARLRCSPMKGHSHVYWYRQLPEEGLKFMVYLQKENIIDESGMPKERFSAEFPKEGPSILRIQQVVRGDSAAYFCASSPGAAQELFFGEGSRLTVL.

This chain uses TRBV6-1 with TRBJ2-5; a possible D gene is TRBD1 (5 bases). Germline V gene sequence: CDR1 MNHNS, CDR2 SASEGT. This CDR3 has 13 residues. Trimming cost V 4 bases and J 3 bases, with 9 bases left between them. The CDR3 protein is CASSAGIKETQYF. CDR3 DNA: TGTGCCAGCAGTGCAGGGATTAAAGAGACCCAGTACTTC.

Here the CDR3 DNA reads TGTGCCAGCAGCCCTCAGGGGTATGGCTACACCTTC. This gives the protein CASSPQGYGYTF. The chain recombines TRBV6-1 with TRBJ1-2, with D perhaps TRBD1 (6 bases). The germline CDR1 and CDR2 sequences are MNHNS and SASEGT. Trimming took 6 bases from V and 5 from J, leaving 10 bases between them. The CDR3 runs 12 residues.

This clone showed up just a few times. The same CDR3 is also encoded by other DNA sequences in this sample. In DNA form, the CDR3 reads TGTGCCAGCAGCTTGGGGGGCGGTCAGCCCCAGCATTTT. This sequence encodes CASSLGGGQPQHF. The chain combines TRBV5-6 with TRBJ1-5; D is possibly TRBD1 (5 bases). CDR3 size: 13 residues. Germline V CDR1 and CDR2: SGHDT, YYEEEE. The V end was cut by 0 bases, the J end by 6 bases, with 7 bases between. Full variable domain (missing parts from reference TRBV5-6 and TRBJ1-5): DAGVTQSPTHLIKTRGQQVTLRCSPKSGHDTVSWYQQALGQGPQFIFQYYEEEERQRGNFPDRFSGHQFPNYSSELNVNALLLGDSALYLCASSLGGGQPQHFGDGTRLSIL.

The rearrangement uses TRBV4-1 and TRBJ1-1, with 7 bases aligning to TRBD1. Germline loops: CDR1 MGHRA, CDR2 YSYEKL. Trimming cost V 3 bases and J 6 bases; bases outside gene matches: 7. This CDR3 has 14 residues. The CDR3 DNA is TGCGCCAGCAGCCACCCGACAGGGATTGCTGAAGCTTTCTTT. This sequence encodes CASSHPTGIAEAFF.

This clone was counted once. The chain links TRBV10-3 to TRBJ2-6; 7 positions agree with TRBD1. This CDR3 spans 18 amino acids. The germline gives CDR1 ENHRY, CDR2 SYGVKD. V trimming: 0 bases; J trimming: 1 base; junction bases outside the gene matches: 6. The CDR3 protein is CAISESTGPNSGANVLTF. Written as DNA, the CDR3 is TGTGCCATCAGTGAGTCGACAGGGCCGAATTCTGGGGCCAACGTCCTGACTTTC.

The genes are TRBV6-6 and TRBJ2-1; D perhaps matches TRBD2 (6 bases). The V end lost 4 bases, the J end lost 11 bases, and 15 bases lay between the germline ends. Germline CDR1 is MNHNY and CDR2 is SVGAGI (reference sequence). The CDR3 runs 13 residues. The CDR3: CASSSAWTTQQFF. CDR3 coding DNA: TGTGCCAGCAGTTCTGCTTGGACTACCCAGCAGTTCTTC.

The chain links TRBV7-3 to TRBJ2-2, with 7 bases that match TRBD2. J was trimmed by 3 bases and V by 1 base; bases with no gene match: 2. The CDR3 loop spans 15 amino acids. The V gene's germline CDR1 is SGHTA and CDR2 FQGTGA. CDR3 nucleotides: TGTGCCAGCAGCTTAATGGCGGGGGACACCGGGGAGCTGTTTTTT. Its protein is CASSLMAGDTGELFF.

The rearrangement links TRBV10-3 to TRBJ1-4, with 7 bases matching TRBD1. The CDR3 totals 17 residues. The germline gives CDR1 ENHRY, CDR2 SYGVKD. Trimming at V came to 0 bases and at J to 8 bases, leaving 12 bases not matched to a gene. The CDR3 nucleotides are TGTGCCATCAGTGAGTCGGGGCAGACAGGGAGCAAAGAAAAACTGTTTTTT. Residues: CAISESGQTGSKEKLFF.

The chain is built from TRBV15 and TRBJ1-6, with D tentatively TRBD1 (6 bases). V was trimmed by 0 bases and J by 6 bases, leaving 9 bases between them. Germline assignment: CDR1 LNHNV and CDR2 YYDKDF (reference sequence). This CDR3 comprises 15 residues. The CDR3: CATSREQGSNSPLHF. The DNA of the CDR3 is TGTGCCACCAGCAGAGAACAGGGTAGTAATTCACCCCTCCACTTT.

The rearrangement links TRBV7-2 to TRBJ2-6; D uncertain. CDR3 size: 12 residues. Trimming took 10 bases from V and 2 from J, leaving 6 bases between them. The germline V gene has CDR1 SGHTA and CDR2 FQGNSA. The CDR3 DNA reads TGTGCCATTGGCACTGGGGCCAACGTCCTGACTTTC. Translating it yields CAIGTGANVLTF.

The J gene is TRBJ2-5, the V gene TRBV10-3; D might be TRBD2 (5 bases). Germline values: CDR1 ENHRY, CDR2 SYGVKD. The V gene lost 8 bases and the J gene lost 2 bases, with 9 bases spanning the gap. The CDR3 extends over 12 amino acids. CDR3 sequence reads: CAIGGWQETQYF. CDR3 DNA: TGTGCCATCGGCGGGTGGCAAGAGACCCAGTACTTC.

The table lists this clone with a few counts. In DNA, the CDR3 is TGTGCCAGCAGCTCCTGGACAGGGGGCGTTGAAAAACTGTTTTTT. Protein: CASSSWTGGVEKLFF. The chain uses TRBV5-6 and TRBJ1-4, with 11 bases aligning to TRBD1. J lost 7 bases, V lost 3 bases, and 5 bases had no gene match. The germline V gene has CDR1 SGHDT and CDR2 YYEEEE. This CDR3 spans 15 amino acids. Combining the CDR3 with reference TRBV5-6 and TRBJ1-4 gives the whole variable domain DAGVTQSPTHLIKTRGQQVTLRCSPKSGHDTVSWYQQALGQGPQFIFQYYEEEERQRGNFPDRFSGHQFPNYSSELNVNALLLGDSALYLCASSSWTGGVEKLFFGSGTQLSVL.

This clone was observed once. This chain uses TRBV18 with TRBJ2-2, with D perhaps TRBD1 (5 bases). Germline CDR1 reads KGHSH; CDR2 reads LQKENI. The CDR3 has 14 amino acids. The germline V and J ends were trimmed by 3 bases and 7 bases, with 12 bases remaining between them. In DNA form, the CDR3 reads TGTGCCAGCTCACCCCCGACAGAGTTCGGGGAGCTGTTTTTT. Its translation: CASSPPTEFGELFF. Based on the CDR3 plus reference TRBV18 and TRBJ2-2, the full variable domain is NAGVMQNPRHLVRRRGQEARLRCSPMKGHSHVYWYRQLPEEGLKFMVYLQKENIIDESGMPKERFSAEFPKEGPSILRIQQVVRGDSAAYFCASSPPTEFGELFFGEGSRLTVL.

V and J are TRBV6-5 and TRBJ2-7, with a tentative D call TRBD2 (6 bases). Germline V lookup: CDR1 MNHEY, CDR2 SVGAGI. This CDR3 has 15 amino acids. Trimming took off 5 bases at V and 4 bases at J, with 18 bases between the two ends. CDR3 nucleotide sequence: TGTGCCAGCAGTCCCCCGGGACTCCAGAGTTACGAGCAGTACTTC. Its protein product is CASSPPGLQSYEQYF.

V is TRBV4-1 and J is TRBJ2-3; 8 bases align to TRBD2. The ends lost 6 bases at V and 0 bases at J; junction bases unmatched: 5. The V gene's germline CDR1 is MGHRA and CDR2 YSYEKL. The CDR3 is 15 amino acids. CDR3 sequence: CASSVSGVSTDTQYF. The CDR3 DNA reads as TGCGCCAGCAGTGTTAGCGGGGTTAGCACAGATACGCAGTATTTT.

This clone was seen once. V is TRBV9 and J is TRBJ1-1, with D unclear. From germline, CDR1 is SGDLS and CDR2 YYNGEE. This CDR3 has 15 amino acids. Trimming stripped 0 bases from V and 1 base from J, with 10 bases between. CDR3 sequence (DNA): TGTGCCAGCAGCGTAGTTAACAGTCCGAACACTGAAGCTTTCTTT. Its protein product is CASSVVNSPNTEAFF.

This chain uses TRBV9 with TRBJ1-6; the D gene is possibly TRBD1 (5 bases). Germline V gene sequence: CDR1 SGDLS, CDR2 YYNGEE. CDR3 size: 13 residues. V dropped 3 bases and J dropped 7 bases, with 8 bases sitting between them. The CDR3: CASSAYRNSPLHF. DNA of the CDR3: TGTGCCAGCAGCGCCTACAGGAATTCACCCCTCCACTTT. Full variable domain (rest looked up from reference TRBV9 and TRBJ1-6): DSGVTQTPKHLITATGQRVTLRCSPRSGDLSVYWYQQSLDQGLQFLIQYYNGEERAKGNILERFSAQQFPDLHSELNLSSLELGDSALYFCASSAYRNSPLHFGNGTRLTVT.

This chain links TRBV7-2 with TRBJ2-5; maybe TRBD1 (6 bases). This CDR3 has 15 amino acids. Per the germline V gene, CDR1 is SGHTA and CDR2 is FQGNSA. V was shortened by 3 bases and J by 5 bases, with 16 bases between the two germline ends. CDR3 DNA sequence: TGTGCCAGCAGCTTCTCCGGGACACCCGCGGAGACCCAGTACTTC. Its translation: CASSFSGTPAETQYF.

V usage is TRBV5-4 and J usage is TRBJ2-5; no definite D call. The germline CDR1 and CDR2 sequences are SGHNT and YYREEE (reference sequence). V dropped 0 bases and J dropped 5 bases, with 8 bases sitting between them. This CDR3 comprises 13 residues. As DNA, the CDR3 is TGTGCCAGCAGCTTGGGGCTCTCGGAGACCCAGTACTTC. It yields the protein CASSLGLSETQYF.

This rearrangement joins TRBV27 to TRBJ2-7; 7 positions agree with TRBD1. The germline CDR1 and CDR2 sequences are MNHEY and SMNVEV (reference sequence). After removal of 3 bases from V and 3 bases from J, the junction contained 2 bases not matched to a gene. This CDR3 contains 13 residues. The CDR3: CASSLGQFYEQYF. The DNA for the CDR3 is TGTGCCAGCAGTTTGGGACAGTTCTACGAGCAGTACTTC.

The chain's CDR3 is CASSSWGEKSEAFF. CDR3 DNA sequence: TGTGCCAGCAGTTCCTGGGGGGAAAAGTCTGAAGCTTTCTTT. This sequence joins TRBV6-5 and TRBJ1-1; a possible D gene is TRBD1 (5 bases). The CDR3 spans 14 residues. Trimming left V 4 bases short and J 6 bases short, with 15 bases between. The V gene's germline CDR1 is MNHEY and CDR2 SVGAGI.

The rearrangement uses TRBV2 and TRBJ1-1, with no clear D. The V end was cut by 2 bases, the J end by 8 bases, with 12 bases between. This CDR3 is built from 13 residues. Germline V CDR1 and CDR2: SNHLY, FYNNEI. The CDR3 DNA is TGTGCCAGCAGTGAACTTCCCTCTGAGGAAGCTTTCTTT. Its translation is CASSELPSEEAFF.

The CDR3 spells CASIREISGNTIYF. The CDR3 coding sequence is TGTGCCAGCATACGGGAAATCTCTGGAAACACCATATATTTT. The chain couples TRBV21-1 to TRBJ1-3. TRBV21-1 is tagged as a pseudogene. The CDR3 has 14 amino acids.

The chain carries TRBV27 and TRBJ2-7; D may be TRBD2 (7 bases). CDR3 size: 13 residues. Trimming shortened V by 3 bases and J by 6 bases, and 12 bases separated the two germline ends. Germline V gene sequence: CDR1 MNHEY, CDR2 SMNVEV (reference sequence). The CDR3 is CASSLRGQGEQYF. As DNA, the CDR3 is TGTGCCAGCAGTTTGCGGGGGCAAGGCGAGCAGTACTTC.

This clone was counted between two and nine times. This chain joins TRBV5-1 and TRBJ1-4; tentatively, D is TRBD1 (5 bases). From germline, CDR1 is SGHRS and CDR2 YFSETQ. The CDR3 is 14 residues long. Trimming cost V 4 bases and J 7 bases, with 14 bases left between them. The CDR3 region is CASSPGGDSEKLFF. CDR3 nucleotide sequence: TGCGCCAGCAGCCCGGGGGGAGACAGTGAAAAACTGTTTTTT.